This T cell receptor (beta chain) stems from a study of CD8+CD57+ T cells in acquired aplastic anemia (dated by TCRdb to the late 2010s). Describing the broader study: A mean of around 3 ug of DNA, ranging from about 0.2 to 27.4 ug, was extracted from sorted CD4+ and CD8+ cells. An average of roughly 10 million reads for CD4+ cells and 11 million or so reads for CD8+ cells was obtained from healthy donor samples.

TCR beta VDJ combination and CDR3 sequence profiling used genomic DNA as the template. An Illumina HiSeq 2000 was the platform used for TCR repertoire sequencing. In the authors' own workflow: TRBV/TRBJ rearrangement plots, CDR3 size and DJ length profiles, and Simpson's diversity index were used to assess repertoires. The most abundant DNA sequence in the deep sequencing data was taken as the immunodominant clone. CDR3 amino acid sequences were screened for sharing across subjects and were compared with published repertoires and the VDJdb database. TCRdb itself trimmed the public reads at Q25 with fastp, ran MiXCR and retained productive beta chains. One record per CDR3 amino acid sequence lists the most common genes and DNA. Clone size and V and J calls follow TCRdb, not the original study. The sample table contains roughly 160,000 distinct CDR3 sequences; only one count was recorded for 63% of them. Roughly 44% of the sample is held by the ten biggest clonotypes.

In this study, sorted CD4+ and CD8+ T cells from the blood of healthy subjects and of severe aplastic anemia patients had their TCR repertoires deep-sequenced. Ficoll-Paque density gradient centrifugation was used to isolate peripheral blood mononuclear cells. Before DNA extraction, CD4+ and CD8+ T cells were sorted with FACS or magnetic beads. The full study reports these points: CD8+ Simpson's diversity did not differ significantly between patients and healthy controls (P=0.060). Around 27 CD8+ CDR3 sequences were found to be shared between patients and controls, but these sequences appeared to be highly expressed in patients and within the immunodominant clones of the patients.

Germline trimming: 8 bases from V, 10 bases from J; junction bases outside gene matches: 9. As encoded in the germline V gene (reference sequence), CDR1 is LNHDA while CDR2 is SQIVND. Reading from cysteine to phenylalanine, the CDR3 counts 12 amino acids. The read is trimmed to its CDR3 DNA, 36 bases read in frame from base 1. Comment on this clonotype: The target of this receptor is not known. Nothing much larger sits one base from this clone, and base qualities are not available.

The TCR was taken from a human donor in good health. The sequencing input was sorted CD4+, CD8+, or CD8+CD57+ T cells (not recorded which) from PBMCs. The chain uses TRBV19 and TRBJ1-1; 8 junctional bases match TRBD1. In nucleotides, the sequence is TGTGCCAGTTCACGGACAGGGTTGTCAGCTTTCTTT. Translation gives CASSRTGLSAFF. Extended through the reference TRBV19 and TRBJ1-1 proteins, this CDR3 yields the full variable domain: DGGITQSPKYLFRKEGQNVTLSCEQNLNHDAMYWYRQDPGQGLRLIYYSQIVNDFQKGDIAEGYSVSREKKESFPLTVTSAQKNPTAFYLCASSRTGLSAFFGQGTRLTVV.